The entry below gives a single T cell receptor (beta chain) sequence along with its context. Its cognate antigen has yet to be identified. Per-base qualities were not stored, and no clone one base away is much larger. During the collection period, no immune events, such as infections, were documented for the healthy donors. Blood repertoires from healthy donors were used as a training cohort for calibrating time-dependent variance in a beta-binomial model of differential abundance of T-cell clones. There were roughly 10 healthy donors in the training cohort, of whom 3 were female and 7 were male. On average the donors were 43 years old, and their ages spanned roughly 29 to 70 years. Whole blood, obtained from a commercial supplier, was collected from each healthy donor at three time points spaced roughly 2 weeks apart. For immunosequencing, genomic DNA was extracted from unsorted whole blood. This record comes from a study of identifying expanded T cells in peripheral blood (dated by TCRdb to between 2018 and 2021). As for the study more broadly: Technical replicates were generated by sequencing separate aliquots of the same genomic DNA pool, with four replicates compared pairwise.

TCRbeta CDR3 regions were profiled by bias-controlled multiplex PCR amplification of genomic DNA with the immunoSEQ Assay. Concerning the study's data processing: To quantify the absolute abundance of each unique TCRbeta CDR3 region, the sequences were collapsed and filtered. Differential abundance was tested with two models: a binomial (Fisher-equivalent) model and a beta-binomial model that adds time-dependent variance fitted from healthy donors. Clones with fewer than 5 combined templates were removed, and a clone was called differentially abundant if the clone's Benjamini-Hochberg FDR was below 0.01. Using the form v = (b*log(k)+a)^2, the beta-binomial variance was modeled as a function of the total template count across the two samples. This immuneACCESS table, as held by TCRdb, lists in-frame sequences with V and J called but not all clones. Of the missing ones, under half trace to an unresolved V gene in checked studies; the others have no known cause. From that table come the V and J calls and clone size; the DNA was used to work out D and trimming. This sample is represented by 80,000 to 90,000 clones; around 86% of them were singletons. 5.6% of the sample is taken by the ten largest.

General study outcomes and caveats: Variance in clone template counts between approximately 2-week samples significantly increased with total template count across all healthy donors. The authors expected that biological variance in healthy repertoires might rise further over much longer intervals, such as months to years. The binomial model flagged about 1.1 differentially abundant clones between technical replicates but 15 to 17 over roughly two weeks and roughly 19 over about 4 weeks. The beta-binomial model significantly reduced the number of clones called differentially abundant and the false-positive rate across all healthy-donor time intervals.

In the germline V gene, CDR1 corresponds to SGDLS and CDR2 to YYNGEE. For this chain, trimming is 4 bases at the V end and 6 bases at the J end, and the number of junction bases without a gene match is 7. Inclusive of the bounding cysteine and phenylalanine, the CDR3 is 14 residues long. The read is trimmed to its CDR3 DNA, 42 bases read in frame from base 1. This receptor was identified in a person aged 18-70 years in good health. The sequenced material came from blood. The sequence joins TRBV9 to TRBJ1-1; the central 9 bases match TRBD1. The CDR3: CASSLRDREAEAFF. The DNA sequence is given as TGTGCCAGCAGCCTCCGGGACAGGGAGGCTGAAGCTTTCTTT.